Following are 8 T cell receptor beta chains from one sample sequenced in a study of control samples from healthy donors and cancer patients (dated by TCRdb to about 2020). Library construction relied on the immunoSEQ multiplex PCR assay. TCRdb took over this immuneACCESS table, retaining in-frame rearrangements with V and J assigned. Such tables are incomplete; in checked studies, under half of the missing clones stem from an unresolved V gene, and the remainder is unexplained. The sample contains 75,000 to 100,000 clones, approximately 90% of them found a single time. The ten largest clones capture roughly 1.2% of the sample. Specimen: blood. The receptors come from a woman between 50 and 59 years old in good health.

The rearrangement joins TRBV12-2 to TRBJ2-5. TRBV12-2 is shown as a pseudogene. CDR3 size: 11 residues. CDR3 coding DNA: TGTGCAAGTCGCGCCAAAGAGACCCAGTACTTC. Translation: CASRAKETQYF.

The CDR3 sequence: CASTTGVRDTGELFF. The CDR3 bases are TGTGCCAGCACTACGGGAGTACGCGACACCGGGGAGCTGTTTTTT. The chain carries TRBV7-6 and TRBJ2-2, with a weak D call TRBD2 (6 bases). Looked up from germline, CDR1 is SGHVS and CDR2 is FNYEAQ. Trimming pared 7 bases from V and 3 bases from J, leaving 15 bases between. The CDR3 length is 15 residues.

The chain is built from TRBV18 and TRBJ2-6, with no clear D. Trimming stripped 2 bases from V and 2 bases from J, with 10 bases between. The V gene's germline CDR1 is KGHSH and CDR2 LQKENI. This CDR3 comprises 16 residues. CDR3 residues: CASSPSWGTGANVLTF. CDR3 DNA: TGTGCCAGCTCACCATCGTGGGGAACTGGGGCCAACGTCCTGACTTTC.

The gene calls are TRBV4-3 and TRBJ2-3; 10 bases are shared with TRBD2. Germline trimming cut 4 bases from V and 4 bases from J; bases unmatched to any gene: 5. The germline CDR1 and CDR2 sequences are LGHNA and YSLEER. The CDR3 length is 15 residues. The CDR3 nucleotides are TGCGCCAGCAGCCCAAGCGGGGGGGCGGCAGATACGCAGTATTTT. Translating gives CASSPSGGAADTQYF.

The chain uses TRBV28 and TRBJ2-3; a possible D gene is TRBD1 (5 bases). The CDR3 spans 16 residues. Germline V lookup: CDR1 MDHEN, CDR2 SYDVKM. Trimming took off 4 bases at V and 0 bases at J, with 14 bases between the two ends. CDR3 DNA sequence: TGTGCCAGCAGTTCCTACAGGTTCCCTAGCACAGATACGCAGTATTTT. This translates into CASSSYRFPSTDTQYF.

Only one count was recorded for this clone. The rearrangement links TRBV9 to TRBJ2-3, with 9 bases identical to TRBD2. V shed 0 bases and J 6 bases; nucleotides not matched to a gene: 8. Germline V gene lookup returns CDR1 SGDLS and CDR2 YYNGEE. The CDR3 has 16 amino acids. The CDR3 DNA sequence: TGTGCCAGCAGCGTAGCTGAGGGCGGGGGGGGTGATACGCAGTATTTT. It encodes CASSVAEGGGGDTQYF.

The chain employs TRBV6-2 or TRBV6-3 and TRBJ1-2; 9 nucleotides agree with TRBD1. The junction had 15 bases not matched to a gene; V was cut back by 6 bases and J by 7 bases. CDR3 size: 16 residues. Germline V gene data show CDR1 as MNHEY and CDR2 as SVGEGT. CDR3 amino acids: CASSRTGAAGFGGYTF. DNA for the CDR3: TGTGCCAGCAGCCGGACAGGGGCAGCCGGTTTTGGTGGCTACACCTTC.

The rearrangement joins TRBV28 to TRBJ2-5, with 7 bases identical to TRBD2. Germline V gene sequence: CDR1 MDHEN, CDR2 SYDVKM. Germline trimming cut 4 bases from V and 3 bases from J; bases unmatched to any gene: 11. The CDR3 sequence is 16 residues long. As DNA, the CDR3 is TGTGCCAGCAGTTGGGGACTAACCGGCTCGGAAGAGACCCAGTACTTC. This codes for CASSWGLTGSEETQYF.